Below are 23 T cell receptor beta chains sequenced from a single sample in a study of blood T cells in healthy people across ages. It was with a sample-barcoded 5' primer and a J-beta primer mix that a second PCR of roughly 7 to 11 cycles was run. In TCRdb, the 5' RACE reads were re-called with MiXCR into one record per CDR3 protein. There are 630,000 or so distinct CDR3 sequences in the sample; about 34% occur only once, and approximately 15% lies in the top ten. Sequencing was done on a sample of blood. The receptors shown here come from a woman aged 80 or over in good health.

With regard to this clonotype: This CDR3 fails to terminate in the conserved phenylalanine or tryptophan, so it likely reflects a read error. CDR3 loop: CASTKAEGIYNEQFL. Here the CDR3 DNA reads TGTGCCAGCACCAAGGCGGAGGGGATATACAATGAGCAGTTCCTC. The chain carries TRBV12-3 or TRBV12-4 and TRBJ2-1, with a possible D match to TRBD2 (6 bases). CDR3 length: 15 amino acids. Trimming removed 7 bases from V and 4 bases from J, with 17 bases in between.

The chain recombines TRBV4-2 with TRBJ1-3; D remains unclear. The CDR3 contains 17 residues. From germline, CDR1 is LGHNA and CDR2 YNFKEQ. The V and J ends lost 2 bases and 3 bases respectively, with 17 bases between them. The CDR3 here is CASSQWNSASGGNTIYF. Written as DNA, the CDR3 is TGTGCCAGCAGCCAATGGAACAGCGCATCTGGTGGAAACACCATATATTTT.

The table lists this clonotype with a few counts. Being one base from a much bigger clone, this may be a read error. CDR3 sequence (DNA): TGTGCCGGCAGCCCCCTCGCGGTTAACTATGGCTACACCTTC. It codes for CAGSPLAVNYGYTF. The V call is TRBV7-9, the J call TRBJ1-2, with D hard to call. This CDR3 is 14 amino acids long. Germline CDR1 SEHNR, CDR2 FQNEAQ (reference sequence).

The chain joins TRBV2 to TRBJ2-7; D could derive from TRBD1 or TRBD2 (6 bases each). CDR1 is SNHLY, CDR2 FYNNEI, per germline. With 6 bases removed from V and 3 bases from J, the gap between germline ends came to 12 bases. CDR3 size: 13 residues. Here the CDR3 reads CASSRGGLYEQYF. CDR3 DNA: TGTGCCAGCAGCCGTGGGGGGCTCTACGAGCAGTACTTC.

Remarks on this clonotype: This may stem from a read error, because a much larger clone lies one nucleotide away. This chain links TRBV20-1 with TRBJ2-7; maybe TRBD1 (5 bases). The V gene's germline CDR1 is DFQATT and CDR2 SNEGSKA (reference sequence). With 1 base removed from V and 2 bases from J, the gap between germline ends came to 12 bases. The CDR3 runs 14 residues. Written as DNA, the CDR3 is TGCAGTGCTAGAGGTTTAGTACAGGCCTACGAGCAGTACTTC. Translating it yields CSARGLVQAYEQYF.

The sample holds many counts of this clonotype. The chain couples TRBV7-9 to TRBJ2-1, with unresolved D. V was pared by 0 bases and J by 4 bases, with 13 bases between. The CDR3 covers 16 residues. Per germline, CDR1 SEHNR and CDR2 FQNEAQ (reference sequence). In nucleotides, the CDR3 is TGTGCCAGCAGCTTAGCGCGACCTCCCCTGTACAATGAGCAGTTCTTC. Amino acid sequence: CASSLARPPLYNEQFF.

Turning to this clonotype: The germline gene is not matched at one end of the junction; a read error may be the cause. This chain links TRBV29-1 with TRBJ2-3, with 8 nucleotides matching TRBD1. CDR3 size: 15 residues. Germline CDR1 is SQVTM and CDR2 is ANQGSEA. The CDR3 bases are TGCAGCGGTGACAGTGCAGGGGGCTCCACAGATACGCGGTATTTT. Translated, it gives CSGDSAGGSTDTRYF.

The rearrangement joins TRBV6-5 to TRBJ2-5; TRBD1 matches at 8 bases. V shed 2 bases and J 4 bases; nucleotides not matched to a gene: 3. Germline CDR1 reads MNHEY; CDR2 reads SVGAGI. This CDR3 region has 14 residues. The CDR3 nucleotides read TGTGCCAGCAGTTACGCACAGGGGGTAGAGACCCAGTACTTC. Translation gives CASSYAQGVETQYF.

Notes on this clonotype: One end of the junction does not line up with germline, which may come from a read error. The chain joins TRBV25-1 to TRBJ2-5; 9 positions agree with TRBD2. The CDR3 has 16 amino acids. Germline lookup yields CDR1 MGHDK and CDR2 SYGVNS. CDR3 in DNA: TGTGCCAGCTACGGCCGGGGGCTAGCGGGGCTAGGGACCCGGTACTTC. Encoded protein: CASYGRGLAGLGTRYF. Full variable domain (remainder filled in from reference TRBV25-1 and TRBJ2-5): EADIYQTPRYLVIGTGKKITLECSQTMGHDKMYWYQQDPGMELHLIHYSYGVNSTEKGDLSSESTVSRIRTEHFPLTLESARPSHTSQYLCASYGRGLAGLGTRYFGPGTRLLVL.

The rearrangement joins TRBV6-1 to TRBJ1-1; D unclear. V lost 2 bases, J lost 11 bases, and 15 bases lay in between. Germline-derived CDR1 and CDR2 are MNHNS and SASEGT. The CDR3 covers 13 residues. This CDR3 is CASSEKRGSGAFF. CDR3 in DNA: TGTGCCAGCAGTGAAAAAAGAGGCAGCGGGGCTTTCTTT.

In regard to this clonotype: One end of the junction does not line up with germline, which may come from a read error. The V and J genes are TRBV6-5 and TRBJ2-7; either TRBD1 or TRBD2 may supply D (5 bases each). The CDR3 runs 14 residues. From germline, CDR1 is MNHEY and CDR2 SVGAGI. In DNA form, the CDR3 reads TGTGCCAGCAGTGACTCCGGGACCTCCTACGAGCAGTACTTC. Encoded protein: CASSDSGTSYEQYF.

In its sample, this clonotype was seen many times. CDR3 nucleotides: TGCGCCAGCAGCTTGACAGGGAACGGCTACACCTTC. It translates to CASSLTGNGYTF. The rearrangement uses TRBV5-1 and TRBJ1-2; TRBD1 might be the D (6 bases). CDR1 and CDR2 from the germline V gene are SGHRS and YFSETQ. CDR3 length equals 12 residues. Trimming removed 1 base at V and 8 bases at J, with 9 bases between.

Many counts were recorded for this clonotype. Relative to the germline gene, one junction end is altered; a read error may explain this. The V gene is TRBV7-7, the J gene TRBJ2-1; the D gene is possibly TRBD2 (5 bases). Germline V CDR1 and CDR2: SSHAT, FNYEAQ (reference sequence). The CDR3 covers 15 residues. This CDR3 is CASSLAPGLNNEQFF. The CDR3 DNA sequence: TGTGCTAGCAGCTTAGCCCCCGGACTCAACAATGAGCAGTTCTTC.

The chain is built from TRBV12-3 or TRBV12-4 and TRBJ1-5; D perhaps matches TRBD1 (6 bases). The CDR3 totals 16 residues. Trimming took off 6 bases at V and 4 bases at J, with 19 bases between the two ends. The CDR3 bases are TGTGCCAGCAGCGGCGGGGGCGGACCTTTTAATCAGCCCCAGCATTTT. This encodes CASSGGGGPFNQPQHF.

This clonotype showed up many times. In DNA form, the CDR3 reads TGCGCCAGCAGCCAAGAGGCGGAGGGCTGGGGCCAAGAGACCCAGTACTTC. Translating gives CASSQEAEGWGQETQYF. V is TRBV4-3 and J is TRBJ2-5, with D perhaps TRBD2 (6 bases). Germline V gene sequence: CDR1 LGHNA, CDR2 YSLEER. Trimming removed 0 bases from V and 1 base from J, with 15 bases in between. The CDR3 is 17 amino acids.

The V and J genes are TRBV29-1 and TRBJ2-1; D may be TRBD2 (6 bases). The CDR3 contains 13 residues. V was clipped by 7 bases and J by 3 bases, with 13 bases between them. Germline CDR1 and CDR2: SQVTM and ANQGSEA. The CDR3 DNA reads as TGCAGCGCCGCTGCGCGGGACTACAATGAGCAGTTCTTC. Protein: CSAAARDYNEQFF.

The J gene is TRBJ1-4, the V gene TRBV4-1; D is perhaps TRBD1 (5 bases). V lost 4 bases to trimming and J lost 3 bases, with 9 bases between them. CDR3 length equals 14 residues. Germline CDR1 reads MGHRA; CDR2 reads YSYEKL. The CDR3 nucleotides read TGCGCCAGCAGCCGAGGGGTATCTAATGAAAAACTGTTTTTT. Translating it yields CASSRGVSNEKLFF.

The rearrangement joins TRBV7-2 to TRBJ1-2, with TRBD1 matching 9 bases. Germline V gives CDR1 SGHTA, CDR2 FQGNSA. The CDR3 runs to 14 residues. The V and J ends lost 4 bases and 4 bases, in that order; junction bases with no gene match: 4. This CDR3 is CASSSRTGAYGYTF. The CDR3 DNA reads TGTGCCAGCAGCTCCCGGACAGGGGCCTATGGCTACACCTTC. The full variable domain, in which reference TRBV7-2 and TRBJ1-2 provide the parts outside the CDR3, is GAGVSQSPSNKVTEKGKDVELRCDPISGHTALYWYRQSLGQGLEFLIYFQGNSAPDKSGLPSDRFSAERTGGSVSTLTIQRTQQEDSAVYLCASSSRTGAYGYTFGSGTRLTVV.

This chain connects TRBV6-1 to TRBJ2-7, with D maybe TRBD1 (6 bases). Trimming cost V 6 bases and J 3 bases, with 15 bases left between them. The germline V gene encodes CDR1 MNHNS and CDR2 SASEGT. The CDR3 spans 14 residues. CDR3 residues: CASSQAQQGYEQYF. The CDR3 DNA reads TGTGCCAGCAGCCAGGCCCAACAGGGCTACGAGCAGTACTTC.

V gene TRBV7-9 combines with J gene TRBJ2-3; the D gene is possibly TRBD2 (5 bases). Trimming removed 5 bases from V and 12 bases from J, with 18 bases in between. This CDR3 is 13 amino acids long. Looked up from germline, CDR1 is SEHNR and CDR2 is FQNEAQ (reference sequence). The CDR3 region has the DNA TGTGCCAGCAGCCCTCCCACTAGAGTGTCCCAGTATTTT. Translated: CASSPPTRVSQYF.

About this clonotype itself: Being one base from a much bigger clone, this may be a read error. This chain's CDR3 is CSARDPKDTDTQYF. The CDR3 nucleotides are TGCAGTGCCAGAGACCCTAAAGACACAGATACGCAGTATTTT. The chain combines TRBV20-1 with TRBJ2-3, with unresolved D. CDR1 DFQATT and CDR2 SNEGSKA come from the germline V gene (reference sequence). This CDR3 has 14 amino acids.

This clonotype was found many times. The gene calls are TRBV2 and TRBJ2-7; D remains unclear. V lost 5 bases to trimming and J lost 2 bases, with 13 bases between them. CDR1 and CDR2 from the germline V gene are SNHLY and FYNNEI. The CDR3 is 14 amino acids. The CDR3, as DNA: TGTGCCAGCAGTCCCCGTCTCTCCACCTACGAGCAGTACTTC. Amino acid sequence: CASSPRLSTYEQYF.

With respect to this clonotype: A much larger clone lies one base from this, so it may be a read error. J is TRBJ2-1 and V is TRBV20-1, with D possibly matching TRBD2 (5 bases). The better agreement between TRBJ2-7 and the DNA end casts doubt on the J call. CDR3 length: 14 residues. Germline CDR1 reads DFQATT; CDR2 reads SNEGSKA (reference sequence). The CDR3 region has the DNA TGCAGTGCTAGTTCGCGGGCCTCCTACAATGAGCAGTACTTC. Amino acid sequence: CSASSRASYNEQYF.